This T cell receptor (beta chain) was sequenced in a study of human T cells and chemical hapten exposure. Study results and caveats: Correlating positively with patch test score were the PT1 expanded TCR counts.

About this clonotype: Its specificity is unknown.

V shed 3 bases, J shed 2 bases, and the junction held 10 bases outside the gene matches. The CDR3 covers 15 residues. CDR1 DFQATT and CDR2 SNEGSKA come from the germline V gene (reference sequence). Time point meaning: pre-sensitization, week 0. The treatment is: therapeutic diphenylcyclopropenone sensitization with weekly scalp DPC. Each patch-test visit's blood sample preceded patch application. Donors, patients with alopecia ranging from 18 to 70 years old and judged suitable for DPC, provided samples. TCRdb itself ran the RACE reads through MiXCR, one entry per CDR3 protein. The data hold about 260,000 distinct CDR3 sequences, with 7.5% to 10% observed a single time.

The chain carries TRBV20-1 and TRBJ2-7; 7 bases fit TRBD2. The source material was whole blood, sampled in connection with sensitization to the hapten diphenylcyclopropenone (DPC). The source of this sequence is a middle-aged woman with alopecia areata. Some clones in this sample may be carry-over from other donors' samples. The CDR3 region is CSARPVSGATYEQYF. CDR3 nucleotide sequence: TGCAGTGCTAGGCCTGTGAGCGGGGCAACCTACGAGCAGTACTTC.